The clone carrying this TCR beta chain was counted between two and nine times. Its antigen is currently unknown. Germline V gene sequence: CDR1 SGHRS, CDR2 YFSETQ. Trimming left V 6 bases short and J 5 bases short, with 14 bases between. This CDR3 has 13 residues. TCRdb reprocessed the 5' RACE reads with MiXCR, giving one entry per CDR3 protein. The sample has approximately 69,000 distinct CDR3 sequences, 4.5% to 7.5% seen once; the top ten hold under 2.5%. These data are taken from a study of T cells after yellow fever vaccination. Study information: With SMART-Seq v4 Ultra Low Input, the fractions containing low cell numbers were prepared.

Broader study findings: Peak timing came faster in the weaker secondary response, day 5 versus 15. The study noted that FACS-sorted repertoires could contain abundant clonotypes contaminating from the bulk population.

The chain combines TRBV5-1 with TRBJ2-5, with D maybe TRBD2 (6 bases). The input for sequencing was CD4+ T cells sorted from PBMCs, taken roughly 15 days after the first yellow fever vaccination. This TCR was sampled from a man aged 18 to 29 who received the YFV17D yellow fever vaccine. The CDR3 DNA follows: TGCGCCAGCACGATATCGGGGGATGAGACCCAGTACTTC. Protein sequence: CASTISGDETQYF.